The 27 T cell receptor beta chains reported below all come from one sample, sequenced in a study of blood T cells in healthy people across ages. The authors ran a second PCR of about 6 to 12 cycles using a sample-barcoded 5' primer and a J-beta primer mix. TCRdb re-called the 5' RACE reads through MiXCR, storing one row per CDR3 protein. The sample has hundreds of thousands of distinct CDR3 sequences, about 56% seen once; the top ten hold about a quarter. Sequences were obtained from blood. Every receptor here comes from a man aged 40-50 years in good health.

This chain joins TRBV12-3 or TRBV12-4 and TRBJ2-1; 8 bases fit TRBD2. J was trimmed by 8 bases and V by 5 bases; bases with no gene match: 5. This CDR3 is 13 amino acids long. The CDR3 DNA is TGTGCCAGCAGTCCAGGACTAGCCTATGAGCAGTTCTTC. This gives the protein CASSPGLAYEQFF.

This clonotype was seen a single time. The J gene is TRBJ1-1, the V gene TRBV7-9; a weak D match, TRBD1 (5 bases). This CDR3 spans 16 amino acids. The germline V and J ends were trimmed by 1 base and 3 bases, with 15 bases remaining between them. CDR1 is SEHNR, CDR2 FQNEAQ, per germline (reference sequence). The CDR3 sequence is CASSLGVQGWDTEAFF. The CDR3, as DNA: TGTGCCAGCAGCTTAGGGGTGCAGGGCTGGGACACTGAAGCTTTCTTT.

This clonotype was observed a few times. V usage is TRBV25-1 and J usage is TRBJ2-1; D call uncertain. The V end lost 8 bases, the J end lost 3 bases, and 8 bases lay between the germline ends. The CDR3 has 12 amino acids. Germline lookup yields CDR1 MGHDK and CDR2 SYGVNS. CDR3 residues: CASQLDYNEQFF. The CDR3 bases are TGTGCCAGCCAGCTGGACTACAATGAGCAGTTCTTC.

The rearrangement joins TRBV11-2 to TRBJ2-5; TRBD1 matches at 9 bases. This CDR3 has 12 amino acids. Germline-derived CDR1 and CDR2 are SGHAT and FQNNGV. V lost 4 bases and J lost 9; bases outside the gene matches: 3. The CDR3 protein is CASSSGQGPQYF. The CDR3 DNA reads as TGTGCCAGCAGCTCGGGACAGGGACCCCAGTACTTC. The variable domain in full, completed from reference TRBV11-2 and TRBJ2-5, reads EAGVAQSPRYKIIEKRQSVAFWCNPISGHATLYWYQQILGQGPKLLIQFQNNGVVDDSQLPKDRFSAERLKGVDSTLKIQPAKLEDSAVYLCASSSGQGPQYFGPGTRLLVL.

A single count supports this clonotype. V gene TRBV7-3 combines with J gene TRBJ2-5; TRBD2 agrees at 9 bases. V dropped 3 bases and J dropped 3; count of bases not matched to a gene: 5. This CDR3 contains 15 residues. CDR1 and CDR2 (germline): SGHTA, FQGTGA. Written as DNA, the CDR3 is TGTGCCAGCAGCTTCCGCGGGAGGGCCGAAGAGACCCAGTACTTC. It encodes CASSFRGRAEETQYF.

This clonotype was counted a few times. The V and J genes are TRBV20-1 and TRBJ2-5; a possible D gene is TRBD2 (5 bases). Germline assignment: CDR1 DFQATT and CDR2 SNEGSKA (reference sequence). Trimming pared 3 bases from V and 5 bases from J, leaving 16 bases between. The CDR3 consists of 14 residues. The CDR3: CSARVPGPGETQYF. DNA for the CDR3: TGCAGTGCTAGGGTCCCAGGCCCGGGGGAGACCCAGTACTTC.

This chain connects TRBV7-9 to TRBJ1-1; D gene uncertain. V lost 4 bases, J lost 1 base, and 13 bases lay in between. The CDR3 spans 15 residues. Germline CDR1 and CDR2: SEHNR and FQNEAQ (reference sequence). The CDR3 loop reads CASSCILLSNTEAFF. CDR3 bases: TGTGCCAGCAGCTGTATTCTCCTATCGAACACTGAAGCTTTCTTT.

The chain links TRBV6-2 or TRBV6-3 to TRBJ1-6; tentatively, D is TRBD1 (5 bases). The V end lost 7 bases, the J end lost 14 bases, and 21 bases lay between the germline ends. From germline, CDR1 is MNHEY and CDR2 SVGEGT. The CDR3 runs 14 residues. CDR3 residues: CASTHGDVLITLHF. The CDR3 DNA reads TGTGCCAGCACTCACGGGGACGTACTCATCACCCTCCACTTT.

The chain joins TRBV27 to TRBJ1-1; D unclear. V lost 3 bases and J 5 bases, leaving 10 bases between the germline ends. Germline loops: CDR1 MNHEY, CDR2 SMNVEV (reference sequence). The CDR3 totals 13 residues. The CDR3 is CASSFLSGTEAFF. CDR3 sequence (DNA): TGTGCCAGCAGTTTTTTATCGGGGACTGAAGCTTTCTTT.

The rearrangement links TRBV12-3 or TRBV12-4 to TRBJ2-3, with D tentatively TRBD1 or TRBD2 (7 bases each). V was shortened by 7 bases and J by 1 base, with 18 bases between the two germline ends. This CDR3 contains 16 residues. CDR3 loop: CASTQGGGSGTDTQYF. DNA of the CDR3: TGTGCCAGCACCCAGGGGGGAGGGAGCGGCACAGATACGCAGTATTTT.

The chain is built from TRBV7-7 and TRBJ2-6; 11 bases are shared with TRBD1. CDR1 is SSHAT and CDR2 is FNYEAQ in the germline V gene (reference sequence). The CDR3 runs 15 residues. As DNA, the CDR3 is TGTGCTAGCGGACAGGGGGCTGGAGGGGCCAACGTCCTGACTTTC. As protein: CASGQGAGGANVLTF.

V and J are TRBV20-1 and TRBJ1-2; 7 bases align to TRBD1. V gave up 6 bases and J gave up 0 bases; unmatched junction bases: 13. The CDR3 has 16 residues. From germline, CDR1 is DFQATT and CDR2 SNEGSKA (reference sequence). The DNA of the CDR3 is TGCAGTGCCCTCGCCCGGGGACAGTTTCCTAACTATGGCTACACCTTC. It encodes CSALARGQFPNYGYTF.

The chain recombines TRBV10-3 with TRBJ2-1; possible D gene TRBD1, 6 bases. The V gene lost 8 bases and the J gene lost 2 bases, with 7 bases spanning the gap. There are 12 residues in the CDR3. Germline V CDR1 and CDR2: ENHRY, SYGVKD. Here the CDR3 DNA reads TGTGCCATCTCAGGGGCCTACAATGAGCAGTTCTTC. Amino acids: CAISGAYNEQFF.

CDR3 coding DNA: TGTGCCAGCAGCCAAGCCAGCGGGGGACCCGATACGCAGTATTTT. Encoded protein: CASSQASGGPDTQYF. The chain links TRBV14 to TRBJ2-3; 8 positions agree with TRBD2. V lost 1 base, J lost 6 bases, and 6 bases stayed unmatched. CDR1 SGHDN and CDR2 FVKESK come from the germline V gene. This CDR3 has 15 amino acids.

The J gene is TRBJ2-1, the V gene TRBV7-2; 8 bases line up with TRBD2. J was trimmed by 8 bases and V by 5 bases; bases with no gene match: 14. The CDR3 spans 16 residues. Germline V CDR1 and CDR2: SGHTA, FQGNSA. The CDR3 DNA reads TGTGCCAGCAGCCCCCGGGCGGCGGGAGGAGGGGATGAGCAGTTCTTC. This codes for CASSPRAAGGGDEQFF.

This clonotype occurred many times. The gene calls are TRBV20-1 and TRBJ2-5; 9 bases line up with TRBD2. Germline CDR1 DFQATT, CDR2 SNEGSKA (reference sequence). The CDR3 has 14 residues. V lost 6 bases to trimming and J lost 5 bases; unmatched junction nucleotides: 10. This chain's CDR3 is CSAPRTSAPETQYF. Written as DNA, the CDR3 is TGCAGTGCCCCTAGGACTAGCGCACCGGAGACCCAGTACTTC.

V gene TRBV29-1 combines with J gene TRBJ2-1, with D unclear. Germline assignment: CDR1 SQVTM and CDR2 ANQGSEA. The CDR3 loop spans 15 amino acids. Trimming cost V 1 base and J 6 bases, with 16 bases left between them. The DNA of the CDR3 is TGCAGCGTTGAAGGTCGACAACTTCGGAGCAATGAGCAGTTCTTC. It translates to CSVEGRQLRSNEQFF.

The gene calls are TRBV20-1 and TRBJ2-5, with 9 bases lining up with TRBD1. The CDR3 extends over 14 amino acids. Germline values: CDR1 DFQATT, CDR2 SNEGSKA (reference sequence). The junction had 10 bases not matched to a gene; V was cut back by 6 bases and J by 5 bases. CDR3 amino acids: CSASVQGASETQYF. CDR3 sequence (DNA): TGCAGTGCCAGTGTACAGGGGGCGAGCGAGACCCAGTACTTC.

The chain recombines TRBV14 with TRBJ2-4; D is possibly TRBD1 or TRBD2 (6 bases each). The CDR3 is made up of 14 amino acids. Germline lookup yields CDR1 SGHDN and CDR2 FVKESK. Trimming cost V 0 bases and J 6 bases, with 9 bases left between them. The CDR3 is CASSQERGVNIQYF. CDR3 DNA: TGTGCCAGCAGCCAAGAGAGGGGGGTAAACATTCAGTACTTC.

Note on this clonotype: It may be a read error: a sequence one base away is much more abundant. The chain recombines TRBV28 with TRBJ2-6; D could derive from TRBD1 or TRBD2 (6 bases each). The CDR3 sequence is 19 residues long. CDR1 is MDHEN, CDR2 SYDVKM, per germline. The chain's CDR3 is CASSLEIRHRDSGANILTF. The DNA of the CDR3 is TGTGCCAGCAGTTTAGAAATTCGGCACAGGGACTCTGGGGCCAACATCCTGACTTTC.

This clonotype has ten or more counts. The chain uses TRBV18 and TRBJ2-1, with a weak D call TRBD1 (5 bases). From germline, CDR1 is KGHSH and CDR2 LQKENI. The CDR3 runs to 14 residues. V was trimmed by 3 bases and J by 8 bases, leaving 14 bases between them. CDR3 sequence (DNA): TGTGCCAGCTCACCCGGCGGCAGGGAATATGAGCAGTTCTTC. This sequence encodes CASSPGGREYEQFF.

The rearrangement links TRBV7-2 to TRBJ2-7; 7 positions match TRBD1. Per germline, CDR1 SGHTA and CDR2 FQGNSA. V shed 3 bases, J shed 3 bases, and the junction held 5 bases outside the gene matches. The CDR3 is 14 residues long. The CDR3 bases are TGTGCCAGCAGCTTTCGACGGGACAGCTACGAGCAGTACTTC. Translated, it gives CASSFRRDSYEQYF.

This clonotype appeared a single time. V usage is TRBV24-1 and J usage is TRBJ2-1; 7 bases align to TRBD2. The germline gives CDR1 KGHDR, CDR2 SFDVKD. The V segment lost 5 bases and the J segment 6 bases; nucleotides outside the gene matches: 9. This CDR3 has 15 amino acids. In DNA form, the CDR3 reads TGTGCCACCAGTGGGACCAGCGGGACGGTCAATGAGCAGTTCTTC. Its protein product is CATSGTSGTVNEQFF.

CDR3 coding DNA: TGCGCCAGCAGCTTGGCCACGGGGGAACTCACAGATACGCAGTATTTT. Protein: CASSLATGELTDTQYF. The chain couples TRBV5-1 to TRBJ2-3; maybe TRBD2 (6 bases). Germline V gene data show CDR1 as SGHRS and CDR2 as YFSETQ. The CDR3 runs to 16 residues. Trimming removed 0 bases from V and 2 bases from J, with 13 bases in between.

This chain connects TRBV9 to TRBJ1-1, with 11 bases fitting TRBD1. CDR3 length equals 18 residues. The V and J ends lost 3 bases and 5 bases, in that order; junction bases with no gene match: 15. The germline gives CDR1 SGDLS, CDR2 YYNGEE. CDR3 residues: CASSAGGWTGGSGTEAFF. The CDR3 region has the DNA TGTGCCAGCAGCGCCGGGGGATGGACAGGGGGCAGTGGGACTGAAGCTTTCTTT.

The chain carries TRBV3-1 and TRBJ1-1; no reliable D call. V was pared by 5 bases and J by 7 bases, with 11 bases between. This CDR3 contains 12 residues. From germline, CDR1 is LGHDT and CDR2 YNNKEL (reference sequence). In DNA form, the CDR3 reads TGTGCCAGCAGCGGGCCGGGGTATGAAGCTTTCTTT. This encodes CASSGPGYEAFF.

The V and J genes are TRBV28 and TRBJ2-3; no firm D call. Germline V gene sequence: CDR1 MDHEN, CDR2 SYDVKM. The CDR3 length is 16 residues. V gave up 1 base and J gave up 0 bases, with 11 bases separating them. The CDR3 sequence is CASSLLGGRSTDTQYF. The CDR3 nucleotides are TGTGCCAGCAGTTTATTAGGTGGCAGGAGCACAGATACGCAGTATTTT.